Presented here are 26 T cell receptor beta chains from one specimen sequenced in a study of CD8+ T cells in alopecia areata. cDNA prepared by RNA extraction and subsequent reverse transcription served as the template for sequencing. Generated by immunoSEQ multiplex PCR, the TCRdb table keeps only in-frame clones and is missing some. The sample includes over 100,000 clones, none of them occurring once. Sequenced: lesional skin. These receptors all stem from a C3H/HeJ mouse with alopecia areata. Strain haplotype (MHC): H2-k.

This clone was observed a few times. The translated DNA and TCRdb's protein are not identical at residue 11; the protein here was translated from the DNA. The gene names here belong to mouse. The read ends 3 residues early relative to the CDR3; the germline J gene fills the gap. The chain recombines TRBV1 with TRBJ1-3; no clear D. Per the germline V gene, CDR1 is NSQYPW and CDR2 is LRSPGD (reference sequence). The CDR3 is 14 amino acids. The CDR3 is CPCSGQYSGNTLYF. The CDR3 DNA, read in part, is TGCCCCTGCAGTGGTCAATATTCTGGAAATACG.

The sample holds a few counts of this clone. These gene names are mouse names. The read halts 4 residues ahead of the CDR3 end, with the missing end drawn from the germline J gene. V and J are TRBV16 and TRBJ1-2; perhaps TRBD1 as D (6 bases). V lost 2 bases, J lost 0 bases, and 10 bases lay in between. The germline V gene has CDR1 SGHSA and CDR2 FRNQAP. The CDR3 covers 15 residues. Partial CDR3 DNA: TGTGCAAGCAGCTTAAGGGACAAAACAAACTCC. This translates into CASSLRDKTNS. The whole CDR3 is CASSLRDKTNSDYTF.

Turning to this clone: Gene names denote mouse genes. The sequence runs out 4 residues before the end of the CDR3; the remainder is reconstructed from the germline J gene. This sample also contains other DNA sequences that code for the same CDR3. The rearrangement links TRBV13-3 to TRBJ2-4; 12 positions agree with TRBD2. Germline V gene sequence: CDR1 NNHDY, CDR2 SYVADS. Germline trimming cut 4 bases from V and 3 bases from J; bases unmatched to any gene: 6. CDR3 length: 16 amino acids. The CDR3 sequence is CASSPGLGGSQNTLYF. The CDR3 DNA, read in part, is TGTGCCAGCAGTCCGGGACTGGGGGGCTCACAAAAC.

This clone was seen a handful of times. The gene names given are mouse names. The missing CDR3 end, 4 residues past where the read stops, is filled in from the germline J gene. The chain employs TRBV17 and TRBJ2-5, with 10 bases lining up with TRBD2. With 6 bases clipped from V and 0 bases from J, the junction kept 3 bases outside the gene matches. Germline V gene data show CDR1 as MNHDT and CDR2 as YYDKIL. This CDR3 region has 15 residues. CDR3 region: CASSDWGANQDTQYF. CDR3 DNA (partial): TGTGCTAGCAGCGACTGGGGGGCTAACCAAGAC. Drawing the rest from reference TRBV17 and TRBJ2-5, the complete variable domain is DTTVKQNPRYKLARVGKPVNLICSQTMNHDTMYWYQKKPNQAPKLLLFYYDKILNREADTFEKFQSSRPNNSFCSLYIGSAGLEYSAMYLCASSDWGANQDTQYFGPGTRLLVL.

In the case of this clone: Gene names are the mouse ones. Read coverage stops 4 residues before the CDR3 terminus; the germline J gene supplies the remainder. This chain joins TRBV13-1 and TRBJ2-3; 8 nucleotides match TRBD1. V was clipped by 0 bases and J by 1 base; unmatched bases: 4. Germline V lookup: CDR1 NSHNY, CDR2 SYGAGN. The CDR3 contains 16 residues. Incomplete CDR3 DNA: TGTGCCAGCAGTGATGCGCAGGGGGCGGGTGCAGAA. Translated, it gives CASSDAQGAGAE. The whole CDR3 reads CASSDAQGAGAETLYF.

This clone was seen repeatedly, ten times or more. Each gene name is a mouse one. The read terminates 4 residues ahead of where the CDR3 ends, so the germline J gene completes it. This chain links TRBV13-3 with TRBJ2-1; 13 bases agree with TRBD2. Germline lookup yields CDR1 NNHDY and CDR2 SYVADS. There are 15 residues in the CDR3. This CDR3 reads CASSGTGGAMAEQFF. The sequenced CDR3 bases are TGTGCCAGCAGTGGGACTGGGGGGGCGATGGCT.

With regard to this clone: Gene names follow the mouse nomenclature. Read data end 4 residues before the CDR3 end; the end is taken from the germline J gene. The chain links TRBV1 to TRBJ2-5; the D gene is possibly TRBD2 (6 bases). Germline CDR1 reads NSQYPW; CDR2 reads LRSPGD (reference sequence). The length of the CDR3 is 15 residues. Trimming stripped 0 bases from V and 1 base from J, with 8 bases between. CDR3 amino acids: CTCSAELGYQDTQYF. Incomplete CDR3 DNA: TGCACCTGCAGTGCAGAGCTGGGGTACCAAGAC.

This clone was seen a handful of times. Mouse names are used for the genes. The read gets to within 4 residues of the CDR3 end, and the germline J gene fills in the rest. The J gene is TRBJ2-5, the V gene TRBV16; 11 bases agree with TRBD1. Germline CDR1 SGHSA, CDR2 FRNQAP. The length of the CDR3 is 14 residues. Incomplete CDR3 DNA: TGTGCAAGCAGCCCGGACAGGGGGCTGGAC. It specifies CASSPDRGLD. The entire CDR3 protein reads CASSPDRGLDTQYF.

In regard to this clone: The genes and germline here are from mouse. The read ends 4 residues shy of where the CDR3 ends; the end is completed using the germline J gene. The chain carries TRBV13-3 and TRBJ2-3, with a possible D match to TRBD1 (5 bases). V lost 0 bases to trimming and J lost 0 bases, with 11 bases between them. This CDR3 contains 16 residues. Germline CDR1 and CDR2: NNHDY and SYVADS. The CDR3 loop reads CASSDEGSTSAETLYF. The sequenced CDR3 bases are TGTGCCAGCAGTGATGAGGGGTCCACTAGTGCAGAA.

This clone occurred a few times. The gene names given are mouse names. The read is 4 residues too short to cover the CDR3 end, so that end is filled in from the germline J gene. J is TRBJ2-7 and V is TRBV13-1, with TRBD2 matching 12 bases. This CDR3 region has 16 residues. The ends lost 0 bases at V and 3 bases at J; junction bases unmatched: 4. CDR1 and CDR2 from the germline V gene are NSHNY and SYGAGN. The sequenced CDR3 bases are TGTGCCAGCAGTGATGGTTCGGACTGGGGGGGCTAT. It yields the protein CASSDGSDWGGY. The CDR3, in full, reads CASSDGSDWGGYEQYF.

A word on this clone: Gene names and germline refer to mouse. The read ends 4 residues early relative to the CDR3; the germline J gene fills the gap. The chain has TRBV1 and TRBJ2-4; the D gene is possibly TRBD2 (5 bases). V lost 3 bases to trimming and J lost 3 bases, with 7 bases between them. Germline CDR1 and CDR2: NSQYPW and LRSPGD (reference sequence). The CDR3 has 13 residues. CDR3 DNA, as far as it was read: TGCACCTGCAGTGCTAACTGGCAAAAC. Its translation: CTCSANWQN. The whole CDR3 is CTCSANWQNTLYF.

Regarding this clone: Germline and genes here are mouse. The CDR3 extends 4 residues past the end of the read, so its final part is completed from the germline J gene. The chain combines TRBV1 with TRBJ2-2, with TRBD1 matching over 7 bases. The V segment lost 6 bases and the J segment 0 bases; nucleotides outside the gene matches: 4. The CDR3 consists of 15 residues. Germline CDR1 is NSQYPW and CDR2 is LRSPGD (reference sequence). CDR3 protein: CTCRTGASNTGQLYF. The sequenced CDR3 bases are TGCACCTGCAGAACAGGGGCCTCAAACACCGGG.

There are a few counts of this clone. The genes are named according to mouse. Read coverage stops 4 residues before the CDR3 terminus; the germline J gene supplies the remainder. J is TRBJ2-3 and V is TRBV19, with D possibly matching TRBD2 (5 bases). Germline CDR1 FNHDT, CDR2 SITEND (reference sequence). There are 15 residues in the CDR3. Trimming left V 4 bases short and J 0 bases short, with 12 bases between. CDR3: CASSLGSSSAETLYF. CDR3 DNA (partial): TGTGCCAGCAGTTTGGGGTCTTCTAGTGCAGAA.

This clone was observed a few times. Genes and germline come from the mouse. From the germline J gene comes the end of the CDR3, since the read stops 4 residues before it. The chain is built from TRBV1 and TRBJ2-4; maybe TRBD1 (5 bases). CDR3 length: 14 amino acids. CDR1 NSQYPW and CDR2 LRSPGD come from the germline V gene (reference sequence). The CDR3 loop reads CTCSAVGGENTLYF. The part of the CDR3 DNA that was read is TGCACCTGCAGTGCAGTGGGAGGGGAAAAC.

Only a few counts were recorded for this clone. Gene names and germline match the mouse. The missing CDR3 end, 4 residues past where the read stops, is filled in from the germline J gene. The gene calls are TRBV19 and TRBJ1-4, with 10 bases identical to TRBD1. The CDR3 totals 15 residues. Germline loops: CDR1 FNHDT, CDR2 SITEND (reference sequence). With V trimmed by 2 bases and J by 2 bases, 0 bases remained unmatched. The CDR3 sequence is CASSMTGGSNERLFF. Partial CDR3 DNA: TGTGCCAGCAGTATGACAGGGGGCTCCAACGAA.

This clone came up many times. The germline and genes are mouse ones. The sequenced CDR3 bases are TGTGCCAGCAGTCTTACAGGGAACGAA. Residues: CASSLTGNE. The entire CDR3 sequence reads CASSLTGNERLFF. This rearrangement joins TRBV13-3 to TRBJ1-4, with D possibly being TRBD1 (6 bases). The read ends 4 residues before the CDR3 terminus; that terminus is restored from the germline J gene. Between the trimmed V and J ends, which lost 4 bases and 5 bases, there was a span of 9 bases. There are 13 residues in the CDR3. Per germline, CDR1 NNHDY and CDR2 SYVADS.

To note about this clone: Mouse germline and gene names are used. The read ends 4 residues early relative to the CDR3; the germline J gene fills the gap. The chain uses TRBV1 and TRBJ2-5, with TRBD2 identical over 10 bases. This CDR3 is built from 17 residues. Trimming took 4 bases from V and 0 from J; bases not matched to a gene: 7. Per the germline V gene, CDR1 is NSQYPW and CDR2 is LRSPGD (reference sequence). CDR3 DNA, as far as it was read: TGCACCTGCAGTGTACAGAGACTGGGGGGTAACCAAGAC. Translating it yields CTCSVQRLGGNQD. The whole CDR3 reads CTCSVQRLGGNQDTQYF.

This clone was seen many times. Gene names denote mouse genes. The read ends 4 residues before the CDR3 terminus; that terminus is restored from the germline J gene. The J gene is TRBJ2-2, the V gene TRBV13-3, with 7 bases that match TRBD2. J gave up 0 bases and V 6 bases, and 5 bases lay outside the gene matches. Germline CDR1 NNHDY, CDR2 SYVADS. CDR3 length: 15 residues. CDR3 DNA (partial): TGTGCCAGCAAACGACTGGGAGCAAACACCGGG. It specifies CASKRLGANTG. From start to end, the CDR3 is CASKRLGANTGQLYF.

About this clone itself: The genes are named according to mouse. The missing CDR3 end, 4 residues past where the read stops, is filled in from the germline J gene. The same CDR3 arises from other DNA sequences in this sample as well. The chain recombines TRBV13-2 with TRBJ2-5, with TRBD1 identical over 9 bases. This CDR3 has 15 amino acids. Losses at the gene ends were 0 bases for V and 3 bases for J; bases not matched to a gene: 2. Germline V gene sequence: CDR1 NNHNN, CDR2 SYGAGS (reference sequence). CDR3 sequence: CASGDADRGQDTQYF. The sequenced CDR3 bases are TGTGCCAGCGGTGATGCAGACAGGGGGCAAGAC.

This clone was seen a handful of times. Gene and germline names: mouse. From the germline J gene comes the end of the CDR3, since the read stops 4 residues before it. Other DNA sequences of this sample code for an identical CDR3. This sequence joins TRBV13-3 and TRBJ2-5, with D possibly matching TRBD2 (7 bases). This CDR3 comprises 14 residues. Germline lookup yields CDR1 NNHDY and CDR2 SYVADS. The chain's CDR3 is CASSERGGEDTQYF. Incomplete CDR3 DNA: TGTGCCAGCAGTGAAAGGGGGGGGGAGGAC.

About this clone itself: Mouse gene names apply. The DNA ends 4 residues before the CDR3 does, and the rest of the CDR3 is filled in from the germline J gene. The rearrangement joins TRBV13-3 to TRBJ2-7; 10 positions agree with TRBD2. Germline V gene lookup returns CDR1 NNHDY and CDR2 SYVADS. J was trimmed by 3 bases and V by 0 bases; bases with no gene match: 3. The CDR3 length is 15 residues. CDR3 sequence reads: CASSDVGLGDYEQYF. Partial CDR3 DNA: TGTGCCAGCAGTGATGTCGGACTGGGGGACTAT.

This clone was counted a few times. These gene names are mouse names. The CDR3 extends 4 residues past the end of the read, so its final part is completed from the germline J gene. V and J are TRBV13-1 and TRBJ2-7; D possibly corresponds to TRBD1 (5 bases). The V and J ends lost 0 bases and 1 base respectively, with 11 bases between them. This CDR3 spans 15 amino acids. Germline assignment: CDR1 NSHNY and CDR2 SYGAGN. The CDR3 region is CASSDASGQSYEQYF. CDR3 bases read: TGTGCCAGCAGTGATGCATCCGGACAATCCTAT.

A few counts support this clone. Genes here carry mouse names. CDR3 loop: CASSPPGGAEQFF. The CDR3 DNA, read in part, is TGTGCCAGCAGCCCCCCGGGGGGTGCT. The rearrangement links TRBV13-3 to TRBJ2-1, with a tentative D call TRBD2 (6 bases). From the germline J gene comes the end of the CDR3, since the read stops 4 residues before it. V was cut by 5 bases and J by 6 bases, with 12 bases left in between. CDR1 and CDR2 from the germline V gene are NNHDY and SYVADS. The CDR3 sequence is 13 residues long.

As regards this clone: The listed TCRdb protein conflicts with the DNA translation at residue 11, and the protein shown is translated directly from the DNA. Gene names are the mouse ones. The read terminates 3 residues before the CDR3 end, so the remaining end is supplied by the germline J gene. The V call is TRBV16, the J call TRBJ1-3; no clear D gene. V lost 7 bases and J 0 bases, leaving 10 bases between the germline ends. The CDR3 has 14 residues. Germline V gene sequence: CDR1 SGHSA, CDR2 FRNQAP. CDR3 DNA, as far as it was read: TGTGCAAGCACCTCTCACAATTCTGGAAATACG. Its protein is CASTSHNSGNT. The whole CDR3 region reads CASTSHNSGNTLYF.

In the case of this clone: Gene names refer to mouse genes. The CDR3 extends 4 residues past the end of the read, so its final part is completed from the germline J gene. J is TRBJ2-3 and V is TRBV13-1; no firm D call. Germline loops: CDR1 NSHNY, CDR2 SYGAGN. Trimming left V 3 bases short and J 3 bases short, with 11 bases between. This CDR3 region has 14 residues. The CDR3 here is CASSALLRAETLYF. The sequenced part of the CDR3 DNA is TGTGCCAGCAGTGCTTTGCTCAGGGCAGAA.

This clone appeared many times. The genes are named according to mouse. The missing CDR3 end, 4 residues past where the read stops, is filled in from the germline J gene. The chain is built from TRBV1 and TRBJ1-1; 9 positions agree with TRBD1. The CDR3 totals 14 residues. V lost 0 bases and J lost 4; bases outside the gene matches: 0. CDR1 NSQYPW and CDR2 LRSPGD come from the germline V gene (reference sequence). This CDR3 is CTCSAEGQGTEVFF. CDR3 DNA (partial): TGCACCTGCAGTGCAGAGGGACAGGGCACA.